This TCR beta chain was recovered during a study of blood T cell repertoires in COVID-19. Whole-study context: Spain, Italy and the United States supplied samples that represented acute and convalescent COVID-19.

This CDR3 is 16 amino acids long. The trim removed 5 bases at V and 6 bases at J, leaving 13 bases unmatched. The germline gives CDR1 SGDLS, CDR2 YYNGEE. Authors' analysis steps: Amplification of reference gene primers was used by the study to estimate nucleated cell counts. The data were produced by immunoSEQ multiplex PCR, yet TCRdb's version contains in-frame clones alone and is incomplete. The DNA was the basis for D and trimming; V, J and clone size are from that table. The sample gives more than 70,000 clones, approximately 90% of which show up once; roughly 0.72% is in the top ten. This chain links TRBV9 with TRBJ2-7; 11 bases are shared with TRBD2. The sequence was collected from an elderly woman with acute or convalescent COVID-19. Sequencing was done on a sample of peripheral blood. This chain's CDR3 is CASSCRQLAGDREQYF. The DNA of the CDR3 is TGTGCCAGCAGTTGTAGACAACTAGCGGGGGATCGCGAGCAGTACTTC. The whole variable domain, remainder taken from reference TRBV9 and TRBJ2-7, is DSGVTQTPKHLITATGQRVTLRCSPRSGDLSVYWYQQSLDQGLQFLIQYYNGEERAKGNILERFSAQQFPDLHSELNLSSLELGDSALYFCASSCRQLAGDREQYFGPGTRLTVT.